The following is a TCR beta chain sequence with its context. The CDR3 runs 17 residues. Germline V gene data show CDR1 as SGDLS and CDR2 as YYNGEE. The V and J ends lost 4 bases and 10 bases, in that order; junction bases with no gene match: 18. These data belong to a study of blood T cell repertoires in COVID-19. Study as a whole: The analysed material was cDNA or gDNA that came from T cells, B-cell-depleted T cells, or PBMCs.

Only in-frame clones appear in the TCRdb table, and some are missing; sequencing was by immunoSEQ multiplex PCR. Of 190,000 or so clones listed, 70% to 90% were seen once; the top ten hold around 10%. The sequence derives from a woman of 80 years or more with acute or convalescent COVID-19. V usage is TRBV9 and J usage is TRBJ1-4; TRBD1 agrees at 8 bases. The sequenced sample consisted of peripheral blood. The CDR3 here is CASSRSSTGGMGGKLFF. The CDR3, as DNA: TGTGCCAGCAGCCGTAGTAGTACAGGGGGAATGGGTGGAAAACTGTTTTTT.